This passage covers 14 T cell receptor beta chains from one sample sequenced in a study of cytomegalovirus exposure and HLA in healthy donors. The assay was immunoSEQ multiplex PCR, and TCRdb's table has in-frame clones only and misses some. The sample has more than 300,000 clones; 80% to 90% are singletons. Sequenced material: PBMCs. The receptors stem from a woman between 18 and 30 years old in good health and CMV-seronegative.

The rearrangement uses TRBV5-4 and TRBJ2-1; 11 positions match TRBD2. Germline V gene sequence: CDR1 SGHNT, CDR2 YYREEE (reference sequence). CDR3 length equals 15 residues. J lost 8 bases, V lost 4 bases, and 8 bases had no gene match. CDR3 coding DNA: TGTGCCAGCAGCGTCACTAGCGGGAGTAGGTATGAGCAGTTCTTC. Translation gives CASSVTSGSRYEQFF.

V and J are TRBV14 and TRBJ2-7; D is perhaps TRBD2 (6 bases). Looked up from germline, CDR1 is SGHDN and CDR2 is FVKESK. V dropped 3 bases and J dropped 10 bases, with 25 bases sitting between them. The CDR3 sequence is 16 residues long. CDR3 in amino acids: CASSHFTGLRVGGQYF. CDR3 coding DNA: TGTGCCAGCAGCCATTTCACGGGACTGCGGGTCGGAGGACAGTACTTC. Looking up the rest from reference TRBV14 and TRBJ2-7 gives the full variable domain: EAGVTQFPSHSVIEKGQTVTLRCDPISGHDNLYWYRRVMGKEIKFLLHFVKESKQDESGMPNNRFLAERTGGTYSTLKVQPAELEDSGVYFCASSHFTGLRVGGQYFGPGTRLTVT.

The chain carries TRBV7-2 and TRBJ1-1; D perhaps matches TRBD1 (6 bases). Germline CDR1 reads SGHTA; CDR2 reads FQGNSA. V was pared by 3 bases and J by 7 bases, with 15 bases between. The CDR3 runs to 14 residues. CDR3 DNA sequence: TGTGCCAGCAGCTTTGGTCCGGGGGGGCTTGAAGCTTTCTTT. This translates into CASSFGPGGLEAFF.

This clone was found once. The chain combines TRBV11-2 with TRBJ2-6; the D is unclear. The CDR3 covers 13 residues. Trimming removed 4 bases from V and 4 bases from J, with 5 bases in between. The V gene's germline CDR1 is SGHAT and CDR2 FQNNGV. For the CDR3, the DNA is TGTGCCAGCAGCTCCTTGGGGGCCAACGTCCTGACTTTC. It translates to CASSSLGANVLTF.

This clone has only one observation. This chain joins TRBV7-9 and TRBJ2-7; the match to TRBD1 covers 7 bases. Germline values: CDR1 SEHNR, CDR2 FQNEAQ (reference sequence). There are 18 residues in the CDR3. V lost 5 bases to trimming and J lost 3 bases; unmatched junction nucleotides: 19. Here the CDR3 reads CASSPSDRSLPLNYEQYF. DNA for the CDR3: TGTGCCAGCAGCCCCTCGGACAGGTCGCTTCCCCTGAACTACGAGCAGTACTTC.

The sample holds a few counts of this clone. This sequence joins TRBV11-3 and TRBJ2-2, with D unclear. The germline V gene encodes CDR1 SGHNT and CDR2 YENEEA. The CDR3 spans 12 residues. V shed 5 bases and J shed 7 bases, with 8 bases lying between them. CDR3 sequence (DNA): TGTGCCAGCAGCCGCACAAGCGGGGAGCTGTTTTTT. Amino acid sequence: CASSRTSGELFF.

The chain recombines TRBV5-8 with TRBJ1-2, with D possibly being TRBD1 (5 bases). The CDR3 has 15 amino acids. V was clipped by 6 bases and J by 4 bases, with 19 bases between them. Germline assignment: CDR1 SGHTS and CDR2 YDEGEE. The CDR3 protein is CASNPTRRGSYGYTF. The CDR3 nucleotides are TGTGCCAGCAACCCAACCAGGAGGGGCTCCTATGGCTACACCTTC.

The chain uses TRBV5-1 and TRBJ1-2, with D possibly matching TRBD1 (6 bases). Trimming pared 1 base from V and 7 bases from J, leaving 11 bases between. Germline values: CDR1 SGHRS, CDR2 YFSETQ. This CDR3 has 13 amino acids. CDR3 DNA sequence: TGCGCCAGCAGCTTGAAGGACAGTGCTGGCTACACCTTC. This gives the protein CASSLKDSAGYTF.

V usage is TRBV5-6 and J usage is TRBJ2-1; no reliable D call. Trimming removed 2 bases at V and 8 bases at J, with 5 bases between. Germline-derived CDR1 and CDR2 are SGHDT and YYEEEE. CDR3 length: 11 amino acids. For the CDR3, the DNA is TGTGCCAGCAGCTTAAGCGATGAGCAGTTCTTC. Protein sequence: CASSLSDEQFF. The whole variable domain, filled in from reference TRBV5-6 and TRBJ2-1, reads DAGVTQSPTHLIKTRGQQVTLRCSPKSGHDTVSWYQQALGQGPQFIFQYYEEEERQRGNFPDRFSGHQFPNYSSELNVNALLLGDSALYLCASSLSDEQFFGPGTRLTVL.

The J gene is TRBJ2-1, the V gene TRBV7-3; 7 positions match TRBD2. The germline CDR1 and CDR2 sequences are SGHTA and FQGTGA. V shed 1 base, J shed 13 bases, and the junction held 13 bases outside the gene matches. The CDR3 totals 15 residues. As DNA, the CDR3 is TGTGCCAGCAGCTTAATGCAGGTCGTGCTAGCGGAACAGTTCTTC. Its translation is CASSLMQVVLAEQFF.

The CDR3 region is CASSSGQPSGANVLTF. DNA of the CDR3: TGCGCCAGCAGCTCAGGACAACCCTCTGGGGCCAACGTCCTGACTTTC. The rearrangement links TRBV5-1 to TRBJ2-6; a possible D gene is TRBD1 (5 bases). Between the trimmed V and J ends, which lost 3 bases and 0 bases, there was a span of 10 bases. This CDR3 comprises 16 residues. Germline V gives CDR1 SGHRS, CDR2 YFSETQ. Combining the CDR3 with reference TRBV5-1 and TRBJ2-6 gives the whole variable domain KAGVTQTPRYLIKTRGQQVTLSCSPISGHRSVSWYQQTPGQGLQFLFEYFSETQRNKGNFPGRFSGRQFSNSRSEMNVSTLELGDSALYLCASSSGQPSGANVLTFGAGSRLTVL.

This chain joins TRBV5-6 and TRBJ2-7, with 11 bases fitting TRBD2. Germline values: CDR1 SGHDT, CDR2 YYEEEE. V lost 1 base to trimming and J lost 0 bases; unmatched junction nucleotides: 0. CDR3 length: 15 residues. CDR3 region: CASSLTSGSSYEQYF. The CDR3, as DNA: TGTGCCAGCAGCTTGACTAGCGGGAGCTCCTACGAGCAGTACTTC.

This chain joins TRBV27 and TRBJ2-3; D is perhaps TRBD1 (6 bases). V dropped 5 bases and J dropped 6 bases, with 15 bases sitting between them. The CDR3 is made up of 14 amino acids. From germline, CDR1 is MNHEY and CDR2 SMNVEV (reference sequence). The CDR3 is CASSPGQLHDTQYF. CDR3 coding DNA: TGTGCCAGCAGTCCAGGACAGCTTCACGATACGCAGTATTTT.

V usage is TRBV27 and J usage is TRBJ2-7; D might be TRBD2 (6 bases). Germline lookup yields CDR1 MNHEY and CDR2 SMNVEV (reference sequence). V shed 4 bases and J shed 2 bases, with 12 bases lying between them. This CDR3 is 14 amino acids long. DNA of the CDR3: TGTGCCAGCAGTTCTGGGACTTCAACCTACGAGCAGTACTTC. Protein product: CASSSGTSTYEQYF.